A selection of T cell receptor beta chains follows, all from one sample in a study of spatial heterogeneity in lung cancer. MiXCR, applied by TCRdb to the 5' RACE reads, yields one record per CDR3 protein. The sample has about 45,000 distinct CDR3 sequences; about 11% are singletons. The source material was PBMCs, sampled at surgery. These receptors were obtained from a female donor with early-stage non-small cell lung cancer. The CDR3 runs from the conserved cysteine through the conserved F or W. A D gene is named only where the DNA matches it firmly. Not all rows give a size; the values are once, few, many and, for expanded clones, a class.

D,size,V,CDR3
TRBD1,few,TRBV5-6,CASSPSGQGPEQPQHF
.,few,TRBV5-1,CASSSEPTSTDTQYF
.,few,TRBV6-6,CASTLDSSSYEQYF
.,medium-sized,TRBV18,CASSPERDTEAFF
.,few,TRBV7-9,CASSSFYPTGELFF
TRBD1,.,TRBV9,CASSASQGAVSPLHF
.,few,TRBV6-2/TRBV6-3,CASRSAAASLYEQYF
.,few,TRBV2,CASSEQGDTQYF
.,.,TRBV2,CASSDLLSYEQYF
.,.,TRBV25-1,CASSESANSYEQYF
TRBD2,.,TRBV19,CATSAGVHEQYF
TRBD1,.,TRBV12-3/TRBV12-4,CASSLRQGEQPQHF
.,.,TRBV7-9,CASSLGRGPGSPLHF
TRBD1,.,TRBV11-2,CASSLDRGPEAFF
.,.,TRBV12-3/TRBV12-4,CASTTRLAADTQYF
TRBD2,.,TRBV20-1,CSAIKLAGSYSEQFF
TRBD1,few,TRBV4-1,CASSQGTGGEAFF
TRBD2,few,TRBV7-2,CASSLGLAGFPSTDTQYF
TRBD2,few,TRBV9,CASSVVAGAGELFF
.,many,TRBV5-1,CASSLGGTAYEQYF
TRBD1,many,TRBV19,CASSTPGTAFWGYTF
.,.,TRBV13,CASSFFNQPQHF
.,.,TRBV6-1,CASTRGRSEKLFF
.,many,TRBV2,CASSEDTLGVSNQPQHF
TRBD1,few,TRBV2,CASTTDRGSGGYTF
.,few,TRBV7-9,CASSRESRVGFF
TRBD1,few,TRBV12-3/TRBV12-4,CASSPPGQGLSEQYF
.,few,TRBV20-1,CSARYNQGYTF
.,.,TRBV5-1,CASSPIVGTGELFF
.,few,TRBV30,CAWSELTNEQFF
.,many,TRBV18,CASSPGLRTANEKLFF
.,many,TRBV4-1,CASSQGVAIAKNIQYF
TRBD2,medium-sized,TRBV7-2,CASSLAGGGPGYEQFF
.,many,TRBV7-9,CASSSEGSSYNEQFF
.,many,TRBV20-1,CSATTPAGNTEAFF
.,few,TRBV12-3/TRBV12-4,CASSSRPGSTGELFF
.,few,TRBV12-3/TRBV12-4,CASRRGGAETQYF
.,few,TRBV27,CASSFSGANVLTF
TRBD2,.,TRBV5-6,CASSSISGGRQSITDTQYF
.,many,TRBV20-1,CSARVRANTGELFF
.,few,TRBV12-3/TRBV12-4,CASTLDGLASYEQYF
TRBD2,.,TRBV5-1,CASSYGLAGITSYEQYF
.,.,TRBV7-2,CASSRTHSTDTQYF
.,.,TRBV12-3/TRBV12-4,CASSLGELRNTEAFF
.,.,TRBV7-2,CASSLGENTEAFF
.,.,TRBV20-1,CSASGQGLSRLQETQYF
TRBD2,.,TRBV20-1,CSAARTSSYNEQFF
.,few,TRBV6-5,CASSGDSNQPQHF
.,.,TRBV5-4,CASSASTDTQYF
.,few,TRBV19,CASSSHQGPGANVLTF